This TCR beta chain was recorded in a study of brain T cells in children with intractable seizures. Findings of the study overall: Viral specificity was inferred only from CDR3 similarity; HCMV serostatus was unknown.

The germline V and J ends were trimmed by 8 bases and 1 base, with 11 bases remaining between them. Germline CDR1 reads MNHEY; CDR2 reads SVGAGI. The CDR3 totals 13 residues. Comments on this clone: As yet, its antigen is unknown.

Time point reported: blood from clinic visit 5 months post-surgery; TSC patient then seizure free. At least one anti-epileptic drug was given before surgery. Measured with immunoSEQ multiplex PCR; TCRdb has only the in-frame clones, and not every one. There are about 350,000 clones in the sample; 93% occur only once, and roughly 5.7% lies in the top ten. The chain carries TRBV6-5 and TRBJ1-1, with D uncertain. This clonotype was sampled from a boy under two years old with tuberous sclerosis and intractable seizures. The sequencing used peripheral blood, collected about 5 months after surgery. CDR3 DNA: TGTGCCAGCCTGGCCAGTAAGAACACTGAAGCTTTCTTT. Its protein is CASLASKNTEAFF.